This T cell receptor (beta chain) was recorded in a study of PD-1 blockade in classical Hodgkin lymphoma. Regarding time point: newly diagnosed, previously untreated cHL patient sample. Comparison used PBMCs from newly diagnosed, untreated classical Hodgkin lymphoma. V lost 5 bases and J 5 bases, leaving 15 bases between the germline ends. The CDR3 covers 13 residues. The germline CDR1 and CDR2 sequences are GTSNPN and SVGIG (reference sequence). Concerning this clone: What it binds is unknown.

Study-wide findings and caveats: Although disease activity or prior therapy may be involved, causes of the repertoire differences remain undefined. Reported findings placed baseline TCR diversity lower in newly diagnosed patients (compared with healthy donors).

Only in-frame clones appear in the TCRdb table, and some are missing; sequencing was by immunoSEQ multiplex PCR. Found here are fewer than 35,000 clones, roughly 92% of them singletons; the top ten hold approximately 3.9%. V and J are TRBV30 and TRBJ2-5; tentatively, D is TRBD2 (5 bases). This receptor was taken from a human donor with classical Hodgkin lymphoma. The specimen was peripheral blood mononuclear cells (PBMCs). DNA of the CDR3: TGTGCCTGGCAATTAGGACTCGGGGAGACCCAGTACTTC. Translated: CAWQLGLGETQYF.